This T cell receptor (beta chain) came from a study of vaccination and CD4 T cells after COVID-19 (dated by TCRdb to the early 2020s). Study-level background: Convalescent patients had a positive SARS-CoV-2 result on nasal swab PCR, and of these patients, fewer than ten had mild disease and one had severe disease. For stimulating the cultures, overlapping spike peptide pools were used, derived from SARS-CoV-2 as well as from the common cold coronaviruses HCoV-NL63, HCoV-OC43 and HCoV-229E. Post-vaccine blood samples were collected a median of 72 days after the second vaccine dose, ranging from roughly 12 to 250 days. In roughly 11 COVID-19 convalescent patients and a few infection-naive healthy vaccine recipients, the spike-specific CD4+ TCR repertoire before mRNA vaccination was compared with the repertoire after mRNA vaccination. In control cultures, a CEFX viral epitope pool was used as positive control, an HIV-1 Nef peptide pool was used as negative control, or no peptide was added. Post-COVID blood samples from convalescent patients were collected a median of around 100 days after diagnosis, with a range of roughly 35 to 170 days. Participants got two doses of the Pfizer-BioNTech BNT162b2 vaccine (n=8) or two doses of the Moderna mRNA-1273 vaccine (n=2). The convalescent cohort included six males and four females, with two Hispanic individuals, seven Caucasians, two Asians and one multiracial person.

Cut back by 4 bases and 2 bases, the V and J ends lie 3 bases apart. Taken from cysteine to phenylalanine, the CDR3 has 11 residues. Only the CDR3 DNA stays, 33 bases, in frame from base 1. From the germline V gene, CDR1 is MNHNS and CDR2 is SASEGT. The receptor library was made with PCR. TCR sequencing of DNA from cultured CD4+ T cells used the Oncomine TCR Beta short-read assay at the Johns Hopkins FTIC core. The QIAamp micro DNA kit was used to extract genomic DNA from the cultured CD4+ T cells. Oncomine TCR Beta libraries from cultured CD4+ T cells were pooled using unique dual indexes and sequenced on an Illumina iSeq 100. The authors processed their data as follows. Non-productive sequences were filtered out, and CDR3s that did not start with C, did not end with F or W, or were shorter than 7 amino acids were discarded. Antigen-specific clonotypes were identified using the MANAFEST web application through comparison of peptide-stimulated wells with reference and other culture wells. Positive clones required FDR below 0.05, an odds ratio above 5, and productive frequency above 0.1% in at least two of three replicate wells. A clonotype counted as cross-reactive if it showed significant expansion both in the SARS-CoV-2 spike wells and in at least one common cold coronavirus spike condition. Similarity between CDR3 sequences was evaluated in R version 3.6.1 using Levenshtein distances (stringdist) and unrooted phylogenetic trees (ape). TCRdb reprocessed the public reads (quality trimming at Q25 with fastp, clone calling with MiXCR) and kept in-frame beta chains. Rows with one shared CDR3 protein collapse into an entry with the most common genes and DNA. TCRdb assigned the V and J calls; the authors' analysis was not used. Recorded for this sample are about 20,000 distinct CDR3 sequences; over 50% of them occurred a single time. The ten largest clonotypes hold 3.5% to 4.5% of the sample.

The full study reports these points: Nearly all vaccine-specific clones in convalescent patients (304 of 307) were mono-reactive for SARS-CoV-2 spike rather than cross-reactive with common cold coronaviruses. The median count of SARS-CoV-2-reactive clonotypes went up from approximately 22 after infection to 38 after vaccination, although the change was not significant. In convalescent patients, a median 86.3% of post-vaccine SARS-CoV-2-reactive clones were detected only after vaccination, suggesting vaccine-specific priming. Only a relatively small number of convalescent patients were included in the study, and early timepoints following natural infection were not analyzed.

As to this clonotype: Its antigen remains undetermined. No per-base quality is available; no much larger clone lies one base away.

Per the publication, the treatment or condition label means: approximately 9-day PBMC culture with coronavirus spike peptide pools or control peptides (ViraFEST assay). The ViraFEST assay was used in the study, in which antigen-specific T cells were expanded with peptide pools and expanded clonotypes were subsequently identified by TCR sequencing. The convalescent patients' positive SARS-CoV-2 PCR tests fell between March and December 2020, which was before the Alpha, Beta and Delta variants emerged in the United States. PBMCs were cultured at fewer than 2.5 million per well in IMDM supplemented with around 5.5% human AB serum and around 9.5 IU/ml IL-2, with about 9 ug/ml peptide pools added. On days 3 and 7, half of the culture medium was replaced with fresh IL-2-containing medium. After less than 12 days of culture, CD4+ T cells were isolated by negative selection using the EasySep CD4+ T cell isolation kit. Ficoll-Paque Plus gradient centrifugation was used to isolate PBMCs from whole blood, and the isolated PBMCs were then either used fresh or cryopreserved at -140C. In general, triplicate wells were set up for every culture condition.

The sample comprised CD4+ T cells from blood, cultured in vitro. The clonotype originates from a human donor who had recovered from COVID-19. The rearrangement joined TRBV6-1 to TRBJ2-7, with the D gene call left open. The CDR3 reads CASSVTYEQYF. Read as DNA, the sequence is TGTGCCAGCAGTGTTACCTACGAGCAGTACTTC.